This T cell receptor beta chain was sequenced for a study of blood T cell repertoires in COVID-19. Study as a whole: From the United States, Italy and Spain came samples of acute and convalescent COVID-19. Nucleic acid was either cDNA or gDNA, and it came from T cells, B-cell-depleted T cells, or PBMCs.

Looked up from germline, CDR1 is MNHEY and CDR2 is SVGEGT. CDR3 length equals 16 residues. With 4 bases clipped from V and 0 bases from J, the junction kept 4 bases outside the gene matches. How the authors handled the data: Nucleated cell counts were estimated from reference gene primer amplification. Clones were read by immunoSEQ multiplex PCR, and TCRdb kept only the in-frame ones, dropping some. The DNA was the basis for D and trimming; V, J and clone size are from that table. The data show about 46,000 clones, 70% to 90% seen once. The clonotype comes from a human donor in a cohort sampled during active COVID-19. The donor label of this sample is uncertain. The V and J genes are TRBV6-2 or TRBV6-3 and TRBJ2-3; 10 bases are shared with TRBD2. Sequencing was performed on peripheral blood. The CDR3 here is CASSLSSGGSTDTQYF. CDR3 sequence (DNA): TGTGCCAGCAGTTTATCTAGCGGGGGTAGCACAGATACGCAGTATTTT.